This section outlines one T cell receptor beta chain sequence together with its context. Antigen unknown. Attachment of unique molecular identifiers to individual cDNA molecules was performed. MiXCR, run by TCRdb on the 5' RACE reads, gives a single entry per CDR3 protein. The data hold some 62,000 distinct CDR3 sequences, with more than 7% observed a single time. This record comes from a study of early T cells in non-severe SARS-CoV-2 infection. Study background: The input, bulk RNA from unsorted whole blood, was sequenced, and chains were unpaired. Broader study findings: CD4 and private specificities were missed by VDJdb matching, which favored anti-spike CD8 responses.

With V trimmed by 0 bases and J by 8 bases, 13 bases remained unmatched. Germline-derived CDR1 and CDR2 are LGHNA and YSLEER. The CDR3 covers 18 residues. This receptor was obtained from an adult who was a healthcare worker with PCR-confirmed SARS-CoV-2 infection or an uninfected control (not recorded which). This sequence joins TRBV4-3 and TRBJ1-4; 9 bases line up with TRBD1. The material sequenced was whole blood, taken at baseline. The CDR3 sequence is CASSQEGTGGEAPEKLFF. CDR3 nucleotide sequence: TGCGCCAGCAGCCAAGAGGGCACAGGGGGCGAGGCTCCGGAAAAACTGTTTTTT.